Listed here is a single TCR beta chain. Antigen unknown. The sample belongs to a study of cytomegalovirus exposure and HLA in healthy donors. The study's findings and limits: HLA-A and HLA-B allele assignments for most subjects were reportedly predicted accurately using TCR beta sequences.

CDR3 size: 13 residues. Germline V gene sequence: CDR1 SGHRS, CDR2 YFSETQ. Trimming removed 0 bases from V and 5 bases from J, with 5 bases in between. Researchers ran the PCR with 60 Vbeta and 13 Jbeta primers. Sequencing was performed with immunoSEQ multiplex PCR; in TCRdb, only in-frame clones are kept and a portion is missing. The table includes a few hundred thousand clones, roughly 80% detected once. What was sequenced was PBMCs. This receptor was obtained from a girl aged 2 to 10 in good health and CMV-seronegative. The rearrangement links TRBV5-1 to TRBJ1-4; D uncertain. CDR3 residues: CASSLAPNEKLFF. CDR3 coding DNA: TGCGCCAGCAGCTTGGCCCCGAATGAAAAACTGTTTTTT.